A selection of T cell receptor beta chains follows, all from one sample in a study of T cell responses to AZD1222 COVID-19 vaccine. Using immunoSEQ multiplex PCR, the repertoire was profiled, and TCRdb retains in-frame clones only, with some absent. This repertoire shows 110,000 or so clones, more than 70% found once; its top ten account for 5.5% to 7.5%. Material: peripheral blood, obtained 28 days after the second AZD1222 dose. The receptors were sampled from an adult who received the AZD1222 COVID-19 vaccine. CDR3s include the opening cysteine and the closing phenylalanine or tryptophan. The D gene is left open where the match is weak. Expanded clones get a size class; other rows say once, few or many, or leave the size out.

CDR3 protein: CASGQGQNYGYTF; CDR3 DNA: TGTGCCAGCGGGCAGGGGCAAAACTATGGCTACACCTTC; clone size: once; J gene: TRBJ1-2; D gene: .; V gene: TRBV7-2
CDR3 protein: CASSPPGEGYEKLFF; CDR3 DNA: TGTGCCAGCTCACCACCGGGGGAAGGGTATGAAAAACTGTTTTTT; clone size: .; J gene: TRBJ1-4; D gene: .; V gene: TRBV18
CDR3 protein: CASSGDRASPLHF; CDR3 DNA: TGTGCCAGCAGCGGGGACAGGGCTTCACCCCTCCACTTT; clone size: .; J gene: TRBJ1-6; D gene: TRBD1; V gene: TRBV5-6
CDR3 protein: CASSPQGLNTEAFF; CDR3 DNA: TGTGCCAGCTCACCACAAGGGCTGAACACTGAAGCTTTCTTT; clone size: .; J gene: TRBJ1-1; D gene: .; V gene: TRBV18
CDR3 protein: CASVVGLVRTDTQYF; CDR3 DNA: TGTGCCTCGGTGGTGGGACTAGTGCGTACAGATACGCAGTATTTT; clone size: .; J gene: TRBJ2-3; D gene: TRBD2; V gene: TRBV2
CDR3 protein: CASSQGPQGGEKLFF; CDR3 DNA: TGTGCCAGCAGCCAAGGACCACAGGGAGGTGAAAAACTGTTTTTT; clone size: .; J gene: TRBJ1-4; D gene: .; V gene: TRBV3-1/TRBV3-2
CDR3 protein: CASSIAPETGQFF; CDR3 DNA: TGTGCCAGTAGTATAGCCCCCGAGACAGGACAGTTCTTC; clone size: .; J gene: TRBJ2-1; D gene: .; V gene: TRBV19
CDR3 protein: CATSRDSPGRAVNNEQFF; CDR3 DNA: TGTGCCACCAGCAGAGATTCTCCCGGCAGGGCGGTGAACAATGAGCAGTTCTTC; clone size: once; J gene: TRBJ2-1; D gene: .; V gene: TRBV15
CDR3 protein: CASSENSSPFF; CDR3 DNA: TGTGCCAGCAGTGAAAATAGTAGCCCGTTCTTC; clone size: .; J gene: TRBJ2-1; D gene: .; V gene: TRBV25-1
CDR3 protein: CAARGQGNEKLFF; CDR3 DNA: TGTGCCGCTAGGGGACAGGGGAATGAAAAACTGTTTTTT; clone size: .; J gene: TRBJ1-4; D gene: TRBD1; V gene: TRBV7-9
CDR3 protein: CASSEEGAGNSPLHF; CDR3 DNA: TGCGCCAGCAGTGAGGAGGGGGCAGGGAATTCACCCCTCCACTTT; clone size: few; J gene: TRBJ1-6; D gene: TRBD1; V gene: TRBV10-2
CDR3 protein: CASSLDSTREDRYTF; CDR3 DNA: TGTGCCAGCAGCTTAGATAGTACCAGGGAAGATCGCTACACCTTC; clone size: .; J gene: TRBJ1-2; D gene: .; V gene: TRBV11-2
CDR3 protein: CACSLNSPLHF; CDR3 DNA: TGTGCCTGCAGTCTTAATTCACCCCTCCACTTT; clone size: once; J gene: TRBJ1-6; D gene: .; V gene: TRBV12-3/TRBV12-4
CDR3 protein: CASSKRGGDTDTQYF; CDR3 DNA: TGTGCCAGCAGCAAGAGGGGCGGGGACACAGATACGCAGTATTTT; clone size: .; J gene: TRBJ2-3; D gene: .; V gene: TRBV9
CDR3 protein: CASSGHRDNYGYTF; CDR3 DNA: TGTGCCAGTAGTGGACATAGAGATAACTATGGCTACACCTTC; clone size: .; J gene: TRBJ1-2; D gene: .; V gene: TRBV19
CDR3 protein: CASSESERSSYNEQFF; CDR3 DNA: TGTGCCAGCAGTGAAAGTGAGAGAAGCTCCTACAATGAGCAGTTCTTC; clone size: .; J gene: TRBJ2-1; D gene: .; V gene: TRBV6-1
CDR3 protein: CASSLAPLAADPDTDTQYF; CDR3 DNA: TGTGCCAGCAGCTTGGCCCCACTAGCGGCGGACCCTGACACAGATACGCAGTATTTT; clone size: few; J gene: TRBJ2-3; D gene: TRBD2; V gene: TRBV5-5
CDR3 protein: CASRDSPYNEQFF; CDR3 DNA: TGTGCCAGCAGGGACAGCCCTTACAATGAGCAGTTCTTC; clone size: .; J gene: TRBJ2-1; D gene: .; V gene: TRBV2
CDR3 protein: CASSRRRPDDMNTEAFF; CDR3 DNA: TGTGCCAGCAGCCGCAGACGTCCAGATGATATGAACACTGAAGCTTTCTTT; clone size: .; J gene: TRBJ1-1; D gene: .; V gene: TRBV3-1/TRBV3-2
CDR3 protein: CASSPTRGWSDNEQFF; CDR3 DNA: TGTGCCAGCTCACCAACCAGGGGGTGGTCGGACAATGAGCAGTTCTTC; clone size: .; J gene: TRBJ2-1; D gene: TRBD1; V gene: TRBV18
CDR3 protein: CASRTVGSNQPQHF; CDR3 DNA: TGTGCCAGTAGGACGGTAGGAAGCAATCAGCCCCAGCATTTT; clone size: .; J gene: TRBJ1-5; D gene: .; V gene: TRBV19
CDR3 protein: CASSQDLARVDEQFF; CDR3 DNA: TGCGCCAGCAGCCAAGATCTGGCCAGGGTAGATGAGCAGTTCTTC; clone size: .; J gene: TRBJ2-1; D gene: .; V gene: TRBV4-3
CDR3 protein: CASSYSSGSGELFF; CDR3 DNA: TGTGCCAGCAGTTACTCGTCGGGATCCGGGGAGCTGTTTTTT; clone size: once; J gene: TRBJ2-2; D gene: .; V gene: TRBV6-5
CDR3 protein: CASSSMPDRGTDTQYF; CDR3 DNA: TGTGCCAGCAGTTCAATGCCCGACAGGGGTACAGATACGCAGTATTTT; clone size: .; J gene: TRBJ2-3; D gene: TRBD1; V gene: TRBV6-5
CDR3 protein: CASSSQDGYEQYF; CDR3 DNA: TGTGCCAGCAGCTCCCAGGATGGCTACGAGCAGTACTTC; clone size: .; J gene: TRBJ2-7; D gene: .; V gene: TRBV7-2
CDR3 protein: CASTIMGLGGELFF; CDR3 DNA: TGTGCCAGCACTATAATGGGTCTAGGCGGGGAGCTGTTTTTT; clone size: .; J gene: TRBJ2-2; D gene: .; V gene: TRBV6-5
CDR3 protein: CASSLVPGPGQPQHF; CDR3 DNA: TGTGCCAGCAGCTTAGTGCCCGGGCCCGGTCAGCCCCAGCATTTT; clone size: .; J gene: TRBJ1-5; D gene: .; V gene: TRBV7-2
CDR3 protein: CASRLRVGQPQHF; CDR3 DNA: TGTGCCAGCAGACTCAGGGTGGGACAGCCCCAGCATTTT; clone size: .; J gene: TRBJ1-5; D gene: .; V gene: TRBV27
CDR3 protein: CASSQTPIGTGVETEAFF; CDR3 DNA: TGCGCCAGCAGCCAAACACCAATAGGGACAGGAGTAGAAACTGAAGCTTTCTTT; clone size: .; J gene: TRBJ1-1; D gene: TRBD1; V gene: TRBV5-1
CDR3 protein: CAISEVNTEAFF; CDR3 DNA: TGTGCCATCAGTGAAGTGAACACTGAAGCTTTCTTT; clone size: .; J gene: TRBJ1-1; D gene: .; V gene: TRBV10-3
CDR3 protein: CASSRGRGGTDTQYF; CDR3 DNA: TGTGCCAGCAGCCGGGGGCGGGGGGGCACAGATACGCAGTATTTT; clone size: .; J gene: TRBJ2-3; D gene: TRBD2; V gene: TRBV7-3
CDR3 protein: CASSLGPGYGYTF; CDR3 DNA: TGTGCCAGCAGTTTAGGCCCGGGCTATGGCTACACCTTC; clone size: .; J gene: TRBJ1-2; D gene: .; V gene: TRBV27
CDR3 protein: CASSTKRGGGDTQYF; CDR3 DNA: TGTGCCAGCAGCACAAAGCGGGGGGGCGGAGATACGCAGTATTTT; clone size: .; J gene: TRBJ2-3; D gene: TRBD2; V gene: TRBV7-2
CDR3 protein: CASSPDRNYGYTF; CDR3 DNA: TGTGCCAGCAGCCCGGACAGGAACTATGGCTACACCTTC; clone size: .; J gene: TRBJ1-2; D gene: TRBD1; V gene: TRBV9
CDR3 protein: CAISRLAETSTDTQYF; CDR3 DNA: TGTGCCATCAGTCGATTAGCGGAAACTAGCACAGATACGCAGTATTTT; clone size: .; J gene: TRBJ2-3; D gene: .; V gene: TRBV10-3
CDR3 protein: CASSLGQGAGYGYTF; CDR3 DNA: TGTGCCAGCAGCTTGGGACAGGGGGCAGGCTATGGCTACACCTTC; clone size: .; J gene: TRBJ1-2; D gene: TRBD1; V gene: TRBV5-5
CDR3 protein: CASSLGQAGDTQYF; CDR3 DNA: TGTGCCAGCAGCTTAGGGCAGGCCGGGGATACGCAGTATTTT; clone size: .; J gene: TRBJ2-3; D gene: .; V gene: TRBV7-9
CDR3 protein: CASSVAGTAGATYEQYF; CDR3 DNA: TGTGCCAGTAGTGTCGCGGGGACAGCGGGGGCCACGTACGAGCAGTACTTC; clone size: .; J gene: TRBJ2-7; D gene: .; V gene: TRBV19
CDR3 protein: CASSIGTGEPGYTF; CDR3 DNA: TGTGCCAGCAGCATAGGGACAGGGGAACCTGGCTACACCTTC; clone size: .; J gene: TRBJ1-2; D gene: TRBD1; V gene: TRBV7-9
CDR3 protein: CASSPATAVGELFF; CDR3 DNA: TGTGCCAGCAGCCCAGCAACGGCGGTCGGGGAGCTGTTTTTT; clone size: .; J gene: TRBJ2-2; D gene: .; V gene: TRBV9
CDR3 protein: CASSFDRVISYGYTF; CDR3 DNA: TGTGCCAGCAGCTTCGACAGGGTGATCTCCTATGGCTACACCTTC; clone size: .; J gene: TRBJ1-2; D gene: TRBD1; V gene: TRBV7-2
CDR3 protein: CASSAGTEGYNYGYTF; CDR3 DNA: TGTGCCAGCAGCGCCGGGACCGAGGGTTATAACTATGGCTACACCTTC; clone size: .; J gene: TRBJ1-2; D gene: .; V gene: TRBV9
CDR3 protein: CSASAGQYSGNTIYF; CDR3 DNA: TGCAGTGCTAGTGCCGGACAGTACTCTGGAAACACCATATATTTT; clone size: .; J gene: TRBJ1-3; D gene: .; V gene: TRBV20-1
CDR3 protein: CASSYALTGNHEQYF; CDR3 DNA: TGTGCCAGCAGTTATGCCCTGACAGGTAACCACGAGCAGTACTTC; clone size: .; J gene: TRBJ2-7; D gene: .; V gene: TRBV6-2/TRBV6-3
CDR3 protein: CASSIGQAIQETQYF; CDR3 DNA: TGTGCCAGTAGTATTGGTCAGGCGATCCAAGAGACCCAGTACTTC; clone size: .; J gene: TRBJ2-5; D gene: .; V gene: TRBV19
CDR3 protein: CASSEIVGDNSPLHF; CDR3 DNA: TGTGCCAGCAGTGAGATCGTGGGTGATAATTCACCCCTCCACTTT; clone size: medium-sized; J gene: TRBJ1-6; D gene: .; V gene: TRBV6-1
CDR3 protein: CASSREGAGNQPQHF; CDR3 DNA: TGTGCCAGCTCTCGGGAAGGGGCAGGCAATCAGCCCCAGCATTTT; clone size: .; J gene: TRBJ1-5; D gene: .; V gene: TRBV18
CDR3 protein: CASSPSDGNTEAFF; CDR3 DNA: TGTGCCAGCTCACCTTCGGACGGGAACACTGAAGCTTTCTTT; clone size: .; J gene: TRBJ1-1; D gene: .; V gene: TRBV18
CDR3 protein: CASSRGGSYNEQFF; CDR3 DNA: TGTGCCAGCAGCAGGGGAGGCTCCTACAATGAGCAGTTCTTC; clone size: .; J gene: TRBJ2-1; D gene: .; V gene: TRBV7-2
CDR3 protein: CAGNRCRRGHYEKLFF; CDR3 DNA: TGTGCAGGAAATCGATGCCGTCGGGGGCACTATGAAAAACTGTTTTTT; clone size: .; J gene: TRBJ1-4; D gene: .; V gene: TRBV28
CDR3 protein: CASSTGRGQTNTGELFF; CDR3 DNA: TGCGCCAGCAGCACGGGCCGGGGACAGACAAACACCGGGGAGCTGTTTTTT; clone size: few; J gene: TRBJ2-2; D gene: TRBD1; V gene: TRBV5-1
CDR3 protein: CASSSETVANTGELFF; CDR3 DNA: TGTGCCAGCAGCTCAGAGACAGTGGCGAACACCGGGGAGCTGTTTTTT; clone size: .; J gene: TRBJ2-2; D gene: .; V gene: TRBV28
CDR3 protein: CASSYDSSNQPQHF; CDR3 DNA: TGTGCCAGCAGTTACGACAGTAGCAATCAGCCCCAGCATTTT; clone size: .; J gene: TRBJ1-5; D gene: .; V gene: TRBV6-6